In its sample, the clone carrying this T cell receptor (beta chain) was seen many times. The sample is drawn from a study of T cell repertoires in cytomegalovirus infection. TCRdb reprocessed the reads via MiXCR and lists one record per CDR3 protein. The profile covers around 490,000 distinct CDR3 sequences, with around a quarter appearing a single time and around 13% taken by the ten largest. The CDR3 totals 15 residues. V shed 6 bases and J 9 bases; nucleotides not matched to a gene: 14. This clonotype originated in a human donor in good health (CMV status not recorded). Some clones in this sample may be carry-over from other donors' samples. V is TRBV12-3 or TRBV12-4 and J is TRBJ2-1; 7 nucleotides align to TRBD2. Input material: PBMCs. The CDR3 sequence: CASSLPPGGSGEQFF. In DNA, the CDR3 is TGTGCCAGCAGCCTCCCGCCGGGAGGTAGCGGTGAGCAGTTCTTC.